This is a list of T cell receptor beta chains from one sample in a study of radiotherapy plus CTLA-4 blockade in lung cancer. Method: immunoSEQ multiplex PCR; TCRdb's copy keeps in-frame clones and lacks some. Of some 110,000 clones in the sample, under 90% were seen once. The material sequenced was peripheral blood, taken from a patient treated with radiotherapy plus ipilimumab. Every receptor here comes from a human donor with non-small cell lung cancer that progressed on radiotherapy plus ipilimumab. Some clones in this sample may be carry-over from other donors' samples. The CDR3 runs from the conserved cysteine through the conserved F or W. The D gene is left open where the match is weak. Size is stated for part of the rows, as once, few or many counts, or as a class when the clone is expanded.

>few|TRBJ1-5|-|TRBV6-5
CASSPAGQPQHF
TGTGCCAGCAGCCCCGCCGGCCAGCCCCAGCATTTT
>-|TRBJ2-1|TRBD2|TRBV18
CASSSAGGYEQFF
TGTGCCAGCTCATCAGCGGGGGGGTATGAGCAGTTCTTC
>-|TRBJ1-2|-|TRBV2
CASTRTLGYGYTF
TGTGCCAGCACCCGGACACTCGGCTATGGCTACACCTTC
>-|TRBJ2-7|TRBD1|TRBV6-5
CASSYLTGTHEQYF
TGTGCCAGCAGTTACCTGACAGGGACCCACGAGCAGTACTTC
>-|TRBJ1-2|-|TRBV7-9
CASSQLWGSYGYTF
TGTGCCAGCAGCCAGTTGTGGGGGTCCTATGGCTACACCTTC
>-|TRBJ1-6|-|TRBV7-3
CASSSLVNSPLHF
TGTGCCAGCAGCTCCCTCGTAAATTCACCCCTCCACTTT
>-|TRBJ2-7|TRBD1|TRBV13
CASSLGLGQGFYEQYF
TGTGCCAGCAGCTTAGGCCTGGGACAGGGTTTTTACGAGCAGTACTTC
>-|TRBJ1-2|-|TRBV5-1
CASSLDSYGYTF
TGCGCCAGCAGCTTAGACAGCTATGGCTACACCTTC
>-|TRBJ2-7|TRBD2|TRBV28
CASSLGFISGGPQYEQYF
TGTGCCAGCAGTTTAGGATTCATTAGCGGGGGACCCCAGTACGAGCAGTACTTC
>-|TRBJ2-1|-|TRBV9
CASSVARTNEQFF
TGTGCCAGCAGCGTAGCTAGGACCAATGAGCAGTTCTTC
>-|TRBJ1-1|TRBD1|TRBV4-3
CASSRLQGAGTEAFF
TGCGCCAGCAGCCGACTACAGGGGGCGGGAACTGAAGCTTTCTTT
>-|TRBJ1-2|-|TRBV5-5
CASSFDPGYGYTF
TGTGCCAGCAGCTTTGACCCAGGATATGGCTACACCTTC
>-|TRBJ1-2|-|TRBV7-9
CASSLAGYGYTF
TGTGCCAGCAGCTTAGCGGGCTATGGCTACACCTTC
>-|TRBJ2-5|TRBD1|TRBV29-1
CSVGFGDREETQYF
TGCAGCGTTGGATTTGGGGACAGGGAAGAGACCCAGTACTTC
>-|TRBJ2-5|TRBD1|TRBV5-1
CASSLGDRAQETQYF
TGCGCCAGCAGCTTGGGGGACAGGGCCCAAGAGACCCAGTACTTC
>few|TRBJ2-1|-|TRBV7-3
CASSPGVGYNEQFF
TGTGCCAGCAGCCCGGGGGTCGGTTACAATGAGCAGTTCTTC
>once|TRBJ2-2|-|TRBV27
CASSQGLNTGELFF
TGTGCCAGCAGTCAGGGACTCAACACCGGGGAGCTGTTTTTT
>-|TRBJ1-6|-|TRBV5-6
CASNTLGRSGSSPLHF
TGTGCCAGCAACACACTCGGGCGCAGCGGGAGCTCACCCCTCCACTTT
>-|TRBJ2-3|TRBD2|TRBV7-3
CASSLMGGGAGTDTQYF
TGTGCCAGCAGCTTAATGGGCGGGGGGGCTGGCACAGATACGCAGTATTTT
>-|TRBJ2-6|-|TRBV5-6
CASSLWGVGPHGANVLTF
TGTGCCAGCAGCTTGTGGGGGGTTGGGCCTCACGGGGCCAACGTCCTGACTTTC
>-|TRBJ2-7|-|TRBV19
CASSTLEGSSVEQYF
TGTGCCAGTAGTACCCTAGAGGGGTCCTCTGTCGAGCAGTACTTC
>-|TRBJ2-5|-|TRBV5-4
CASSLALAQETQYF
TGTGCCAGCAGCTTGGCACTCGCTCAAGAGACCCAGTACTTC